The 28 T cell receptor beta chains in this list originate from one sample, sequenced in a study of T cell responses to AZD1222 COVID-19 vaccine. Measured with immunoSEQ multiplex PCR; TCRdb has only the in-frame clones, and not every one. The sample includes about 120,000 clones, around nine tenths of them seen just once. The sequences come from peripheral blood, collected 28 days after the second AZD1222 dose. The source is an adult who received the AZD1222 COVID-19 vaccine.

This clone was seen ten or more times. This chain links TRBV28 with TRBJ1-6; 7 nucleotides align to TRBD1. This CDR3 has 19 residues. Germline lookup yields CDR1 MDHEN and CDR2 SYDVKM. V lost 3 bases to trimming and J lost 7 bases; unmatched junction nucleotides: 18. CDR3 in DNA: TGTGCCAGCAGTTTTGGGGGAGAAAAGGGGGCGGTATGGAATTCACCCCTCCACTTT. Translating it yields CASSFGGEKGAVWNSPLHF. Full variable domain (remainder filled in from reference TRBV28 and TRBJ1-6): DVKVTQSSRYLVKRTGEKVFLECVQDMDHENMFWYRQDPGLGLRLIYFSYDVKMKEKGDIPEGYSVSREKKERFSLILESASTNQTSMYLCASSFGGEKGAVWNSPLHFGNGTRLTVT.

The rearrangement uses TRBV30 and TRBJ2-2, with TRBD2 as a possible D gene (6 bases). There are 15 residues in the CDR3. Trimming removed 5 bases from V and 1 base from J, with 14 bases in between. The germline V gene has CDR1 GTSNPN and CDR2 SVGIG (reference sequence). In DNA, the CDR3 is TGTGCCTGGGGGCGGGCGGGACTGAACACCGGGGAGCTGTTTTTT. Encoded protein: CAWGRAGLNTGELFF.

This sequence joins TRBV10-1 and TRBJ1-1; D unresolved. CDR1 is WNHNN, CDR2 SYGVQD, per germline (reference sequence). Trimming took 0 bases from V and 1 from J, leaving 12 bases between them. The length of the CDR3 is 16 residues. The CDR3 protein is CASSESARQENTEAFF. CDR3 in DNA: TGCGCCAGCAGTGAGTCTGCCAGGCAGGAGAACACTGAAGCTTTCTTT.

The chain joins TRBV16 to TRBJ2-3; the match to TRBD1 covers 7 bases. Germline assignment: CDR1 KGHSY and CDR2 FQNENV. The trim removed 0 bases at V and 4 bases at J, leaving 4 bases unmatched. The CDR3 extends over 15 amino acids. The CDR3 reads CASSQSHDRADTQYF. The CDR3, as DNA: TGTGCCAGCAGCCAATCGCACGACAGGGCAGATACGCAGTATTTT.

The chain links TRBV5-6 to TRBJ2-4; TRBD1 might be the D (6 bases). This CDR3 is 14 amino acids long. CDR1 and CDR2 from the germline V gene are SGHDT and YYEEEE. V was pared by 2 bases and J by 4 bases, with 10 bases between. CDR3 region: CASSLSGTKNIQYF. CDR3 sequence (DNA): TGTGCCAGCAGCTTATCTGGGACAAAAAACATTCAGTACTTC.

This chain joins TRBV30 and TRBJ1-5; D is unresolved. The CDR3 length is 14 residues. From germline, CDR1 is GTSNPN and CDR2 SVGIG (reference sequence). The V end was cut by 1 base, the J end by 0 bases, with 7 bases between. The chain's CDR3 is CAWSGQHSNQPQHF. The CDR3 DNA follows: TGTGCCTGGAGTGGCCAGCATAGCAATCAGCCCCAGCATTTT.

The chain employs TRBV7-9 and TRBJ1-1, with TRBD1 matching 7 bases. This CDR3 region has 14 residues. Germline CDR1 SEHNR, CDR2 FQNEAQ (reference sequence). The V segment lost 4 bases and the J segment 3 bases; nucleotides outside the gene matches: 5. CDR3 in DNA: TGTGCCAGCAGCTCCACCACAGGGGACACTGAAGCTTTCTTT. Its translation: CASSSTTGDTEAFF.

The gene calls are TRBV6-5 and TRBJ1-1; TRBD1 agrees at 7 bases. The CDR3 contains 15 residues. The V segment lost 6 bases and the J segment 5 bases; nucleotides outside the gene matches: 12. Germline values: CDR1 MNHEY, CDR2 SVGAGI. Here the CDR3 reads CASSPSRQGGTEAFF. The CDR3 DNA follows: TGTGCCAGCAGCCCCTCAAGACAGGGCGGGACTGAAGCTTTCTTT.

On this clone: Germline and junction disagree at one end, which may indicate a read error. Other nucleotide sequences in the sample specify the same CDR3. J is TRBJ1-1 and V is TRBV25-1; D is perhaps TRBD1 (6 bases). Germline V gives CDR1 MGHDK, CDR2 SYGVNS. This CDR3 is 15 amino acids long. The CDR3 nucleotides read TGTGCTAGCAGTGACCTCAGGGTTTCAGGGGCTGAAGCTTTCTTT. The encoded protein is CASSDLRVSGAEAFF.

This clone was observed a few times. The gene calls are TRBV27 and TRBJ2-1; TRBD1 is a possible D gene (6 bases). The CDR3 extends over 14 amino acids. Germline V gene sequence: CDR1 MNHEY, CDR2 SMNVEV (reference sequence). Trimming cost V 6 bases and J 2 bases, with 11 bases left between them. CDR3: CASRQGSPYNEQFF. The CDR3 region has the DNA TGTGCCAGCAGACAGGGTTCTCCCTACAATGAGCAGTTCTTC.

The J gene is TRBJ2-4, the V gene TRBV7-9; D gene ambiguous. The V and J ends lost 3 bases and 0 bases respectively, with 12 bases between them. Germline CDR1 is SEHNR and CDR2 is FQNEAQ (reference sequence). There are 16 residues in the CDR3. CDR3: CASSLSFPGAKNIQYF. The CDR3 region has the DNA TGTGCCAGCAGCTTGAGTTTTCCGGGAGCCAAAAACATTCAGTACTTC.

The V and J genes are TRBV11-2 and TRBJ2-7; 10 nucleotides line up with TRBD2. Germline loops: CDR1 SGHAT, CDR2 FQNNGV. The J segment lost 4 bases and the V segment lost 6 bases, leaving 6 bases of the junction unmatched. This CDR3 has 14 residues. CDR3 DNA: TGTGCCAGCAGTCCCCGGACTAGCGGTTACGAGCAGTACTTC. The encoded protein is CASSPRTSGYEQYF.

The V and J genes are TRBV7-2 and TRBJ2-5; 7 nucleotides align to TRBD1. Germline V gene lookup returns CDR1 SGHTA and CDR2 FQGNSA. After removal of 0 bases from V and 5 bases from J, the junction contained 9 bases not matched to a gene. This CDR3 has 16 residues. CDR3 amino acids: CASSLASSGGGETQYF. DNA for the CDR3: TGTGCCAGCAGCTTAGCTAGCTCAGGGGGTGGGGAGACCCAGTACTTC.

V gene TRBV11-3 combines with J gene TRBJ2-1, with D perhaps TRBD2 (5 bases). The CDR3 totals 15 residues. Germline lookup yields CDR1 SGHNT and CDR2 YENEEA. Deletions cut 2 bases from V and 2 bases from J, with 10 bases between. CDR3 loop: CASSLRGSTYNEQFF. The CDR3 DNA reads as TGTGCCAGCAGCTTACGCGGGTCGACCTACAATGAGCAGTTCTTC.

This clone was counted a few times. V usage is TRBV5-1 and J usage is TRBJ2-1; TRBD2 agrees at 10 bases. The germline CDR1 and CDR2 sequences are SGHRS and YFSETQ. The CDR3 spans 18 residues. V lost 0 bases and J lost 6; bases outside the gene matches: 12. The CDR3 DNA reads as TGCGCCAGCAGCTTGGAAAGATTAAGCGGGAGGGCCGGCAATGAGCAGTTCTTC. It is translated as CASSLERLSGRAGNEQFF.

V usage is TRBV11-3 and J usage is TRBJ2-1; D is ambiguous. V was shortened by 2 bases and J by 7 bases, with 12 bases between the two germline ends. CDR1 is SGHNT and CDR2 is YENEEA in the germline V gene. CDR3 length equals 14 residues. Written as DNA, the CDR3 is TGTGCCAGCAGCTTACGGAGTAGCTCTAATGAGCAGTTCTTC. Protein sequence: CASSLRSSSNEQFF.

The rearrangement links TRBV5-1 to TRBJ1-1; the D is unclear. V was cut by 5 bases and J by 0 bases, with 8 bases left in between. The CDR3 covers 13 residues. Per germline, CDR1 SGHRS and CDR2 YFSETQ. CDR3 residues: CASSLEMNTEAFF. The CDR3 nucleotides are TGCGCCAGCAGTCTCGAAATGAACACTGAAGCTTTCTTT.

The J gene is TRBJ1-2, the V gene TRBV7-9; D is ambiguous. CDR3 size: 12 residues. V was shortened by 5 bases and J by 4 bases, with 8 bases between the two germline ends. CDR1 is SEHNR, CDR2 FQNEAQ, per germline (reference sequence). The CDR3 DNA sequence: TGTGCCAGCAGCCCCCCTCGCTATGGCTACACCTTC. Protein: CASSPPRYGYTF. Full variable domain (outside the CDR3, taken from reference TRBV7-9 and TRBJ1-2): DTGVSQNPRHKITKRGQNVTFRCDPISEHNRLYWYRQTLGQGPEFLTYFQNEAQLEKSRLLSDRFSAERPKGSFSTLEIQRTEQGDSAMYLCASSPPRYGYTFGSGTRLTVV.

The chain combines TRBV7-9 with TRBJ2-7, with 7 bases matching TRBD1. Germline lookup yields CDR1 SEHNR and CDR2 FQNEAQ (reference sequence). The CDR3 has 14 residues. V dropped 5 bases and J dropped 3; count of bases not matched to a gene: 7. DNA for the CDR3: TGTGCCAGCAGCACTTCGGGACAGCTCTACGAGCAGTACTTC. It translates to CASSTSGQLYEQYF.

The chain uses TRBV7-2 and TRBJ2-5, with 10 bases that match TRBD2. CDR3 size: 14 residues. From germline, CDR1 is SGHTA and CDR2 FQGNSA. V was pared by 4 bases and J by 5 bases, with 4 bases of the junction left unmatched. DNA for the CDR3: TGTGCCAGCAGCTCTAGCGGGAGTGGGGAGACCCAGTACTTC. Translated: CASSSSGSGETQYF. The full variable domain, its missing parts supplied by reference TRBV7-2 and TRBJ2-5, is GAGVSQSPSNKVTEKGKDVELRCDPISGHTALYWYRQSLGQGLEFLIYFQGNSAPDKSGLPSDRFSAERTGGSVSTLTIQRTQQEDSAVYLCASSSSGSGETQYFGPGTRLLVL.

The chain uses TRBV2 and TRBJ2-3; 15 bases are a match to TRBD2. The CDR3 contains 17 residues. J was trimmed by 6 bases and V by 4 bases; bases with no gene match: 8. The germline V gene has CDR1 SNHLY and CDR2 FYNNEI. This CDR3 reads CASSGRTSGGARDTQYF. As DNA, the CDR3 is TGTGCCAGCAGTGGCCGGACTAGCGGGGGGGCCAGGGATACGCAGTATTTT.

The chain employs TRBV7-9 and TRBJ1-1; D might be TRBD1 (5 bases). The V and J ends lost 0 bases and 5 bases respectively, with 10 bases between them. The CDR3 is made up of 14 amino acids. CDR1 and CDR2 (germline): SEHNR, FQNEAQ (reference sequence). CDR3 sequence reads: CASSLAAQGTEAFF. The DNA for the CDR3 is TGTGCCAGCAGCTTAGCCGCCCAGGGAACTGAAGCTTTCTTT.

The chain combines TRBV11-2 with TRBJ2-7; no firm D call. The CDR3 extends over 14 amino acids. Germline-derived CDR1 and CDR2 are SGHAT and FQNNGV. Trimming shortened V by 5 bases and J by 5 bases, and 16 bases separated the two germline ends. This CDR3 is CASSPREARNEQYF. The CDR3 nucleotides are TGTGCCAGCAGCCCGAGAGAGGCCCGTAACGAGCAGTACTTC. The whole variable domain, filled in from reference TRBV11-2 and TRBJ2-7, reads EAGVAQSPRYKIIEKRQSVAFWCNPISGHATLYWYQQILGQGPKLLIQFQNNGVVDDSQLPKDRFSAERLKGVDSTLKIQPAKLEDSAVYLCASSPREARNEQYFGPGTRLTVT.

The chain carries TRBV19 and TRBJ2-7; D gene unclear. Looked up from germline, CDR1 is LNHDA and CDR2 is SQIVND (reference sequence). The V end lost 5 bases, the J end lost 7 bases, and 15 bases lay between the germline ends. The CDR3 loop spans 13 amino acids. CDR3 bases: TGTGCCAGTAGTTTGGACGGATTCCAAGAGCAGTACTTC. This sequence encodes CASSLDGFQEQYF. Full variable domain (rest looked up from reference TRBV19 and TRBJ2-7): DGGITQSPKYLFRKEGQNVTLSCEQNLNHDAMYWYRQDPGQGLRLIYYSQIVNDFQKGDIAEGYSVSREKKESFPLTVTSAQKNPTAFYLCASSLDGFQEQYFGPGTRLTVT.

J is TRBJ1-1 and V is TRBV5-6; the match to TRBD1 covers 8 bases. With V trimmed by 2 bases and J by 6 bases, 9 bases remained unmatched. The CDR3 has 15 amino acids. Germline CDR1 SGHDT, CDR2 YYEEEE. The CDR3 DNA reads as TGTGCCAGCAGCTTTGGGACAGGCTTTGCCCCTGAAGCTTTCTTT. Its translation: CASSFGTGFAPEAFF.

This chain links TRBV6-2 or TRBV6-3 with TRBJ1-1; no definite D call. Trimming stripped 0 bases from V and 4 bases from J, with 3 bases between. The CDR3 consists of 12 residues. CDR1 and CDR2 (germline): MNHEY, SVGEGT. This chain's CDR3 is CASSYSSTEAFF. The CDR3 DNA sequence: TGTGCCAGCAGTTACTCGAGCACTGAAGCTTTCTTT.

V usage is TRBV5-4 and J usage is TRBJ1-4; D gene uncertain. Trimming removed 5 bases at V and 2 bases at J, with 10 bases between. CDR3 length: 14 residues. Germline V gives CDR1 SGHNT, CDR2 YYREEE (reference sequence). The CDR3 DNA reads as TGTGCCAGCAGTCCGGGAACGACTAATGAAAAACTGTTTTTT. Translation gives CASSPGTTNEKLFF.

Details on this clone: Germline is not matched at one junction end, which may reflect a read error. The CDR3 DNA reads TGTGCCAGCAGCTTAGCGGGAGGGCGAGAGCAGTTCTTC. Encoded protein: CASSLAGGREQFF. This chain uses TRBV12-3 or TRBV12-4 with TRBJ2-1; 11 bases fit TRBD2. There are 13 residues in the CDR3.